The clone carrying this T cell receptor beta chain was counted at least ten times. No antigen is known for it. Each cDNA molecule carried a unique molecular identifier. TCRdb itself ran the 5' RACE reads through MiXCR, one entry per CDR3 protein. This sample has approximately 70,000 distinct CDR3 sequences, with 12% found just once. This sample is drawn from a study of early T cells in non-severe SARS-CoV-2 infection. Study at large: Sequencing was performed on bulk RNA from unsorted whole blood, leaving chains unpaired. General study results and limits: VDJdb matching, biased toward anti-spike CD8 responses, missed private and CD4 specificities.

Trimming at V came to 4 bases and at J to 4 bases, leaving 6 bases not matched to a gene. Per germline, CDR1 SGDLS and CDR2 YYNGEE. This CDR3 contains 14 residues. The clonotype was recovered from an adult who was a healthcare worker with PCR-confirmed SARS-CoV-2 infection or an uninfected control (not recorded which). The donor label of this sample is uncertain. V gene TRBV9 combines with J gene TRBJ1-2; TRBD1 matches 8 bases. This sample comprised whole blood, obtained at baseline. For the CDR3, the DNA is TGTGCCAGCAGCCAAGGACAGGGTTCCTATGGCTACACCTTC. Protein: CASSQGQGSYGYTF. Complete variable domain (other parts from reference TRBV9 and TRBJ1-2): DSGVTQTPKHLITATGQRVTLRCSPRSGDLSVYWYQQSLDQGLQFLIQYYNGEERAKGNILERFSAQQFPDLHSELNLSSLELGDSALYFCASSQGQGSYGYTFGSGTRLTVV.